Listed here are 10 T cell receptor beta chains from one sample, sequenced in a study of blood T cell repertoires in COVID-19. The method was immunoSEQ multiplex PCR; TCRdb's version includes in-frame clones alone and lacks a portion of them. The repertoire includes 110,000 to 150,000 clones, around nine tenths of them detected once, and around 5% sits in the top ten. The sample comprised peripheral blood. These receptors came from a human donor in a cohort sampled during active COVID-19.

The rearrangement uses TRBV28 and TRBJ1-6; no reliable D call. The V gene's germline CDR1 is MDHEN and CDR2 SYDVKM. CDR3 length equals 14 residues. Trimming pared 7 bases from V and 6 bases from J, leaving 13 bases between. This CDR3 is CASTVGRANSPLHF. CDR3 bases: TGTGCCAGCACCGTGGGGAGAGCTAATTCACCCCTCCACTTT.

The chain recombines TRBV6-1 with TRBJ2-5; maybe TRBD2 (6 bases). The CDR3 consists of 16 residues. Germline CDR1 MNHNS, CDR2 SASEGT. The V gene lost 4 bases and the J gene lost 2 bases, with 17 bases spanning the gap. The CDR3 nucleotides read TGTGCCAGCAGTGGGGACGCGGGGCCACCACAAGAGACCCAGTACTTC. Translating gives CASSGDAGPPQETQYF.

The CDR3 nucleotides read TGTGCCAGCAGCGCGGTGTGGGCGGGGGAAAACACCGGGGAGCTGTTTTTT. Translation: CASSAVWAGENTGELFF. The chain links TRBV5-6 to TRBJ2-2; TRBD2 agrees at 7 bases. The CDR3 runs 17 residues. Germline assignment: CDR1 SGHDT and CDR2 YYEEEE. Trimming at V came to 4 bases and at J to 2 bases, leaving 11 bases not matched to a gene.

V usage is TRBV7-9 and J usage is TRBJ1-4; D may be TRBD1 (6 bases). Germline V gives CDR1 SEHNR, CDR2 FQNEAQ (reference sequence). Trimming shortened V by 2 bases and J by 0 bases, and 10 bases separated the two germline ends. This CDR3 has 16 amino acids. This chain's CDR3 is CASSLTGLATNEKLFF. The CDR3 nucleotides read TGTGCCAGCAGCTTAACAGGGCTTGCAACTAATGAAAAACTGTTTTTT.

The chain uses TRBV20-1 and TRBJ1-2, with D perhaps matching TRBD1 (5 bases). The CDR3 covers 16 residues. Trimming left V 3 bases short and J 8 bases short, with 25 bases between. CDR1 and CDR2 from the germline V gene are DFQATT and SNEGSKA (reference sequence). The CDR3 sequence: CSASLRTTGGARGYTF. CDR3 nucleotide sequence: TGCAGTGCTAGTCTAAGGACAACAGGAGGGGCGCGGGGCTACACCTTC.

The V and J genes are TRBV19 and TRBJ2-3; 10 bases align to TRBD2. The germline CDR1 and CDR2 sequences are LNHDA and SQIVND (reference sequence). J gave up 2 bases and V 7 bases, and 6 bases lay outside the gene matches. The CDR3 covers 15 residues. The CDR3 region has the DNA TGTGCCAGTAACCCGAGCGGGGGGGACACAGATACGCAGTATTTT. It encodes CASNPSGGDTDTQYF.

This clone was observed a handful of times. This CDR3 is CASSLVTFFSGATEETQYF. The CDR3 nucleotides read TGTGCCAGCAGCTTAGTGACCTTTTTTAGCGGGGCCACAGAAGAGACCCAGTACTTC. This chain connects TRBV7-2 to TRBJ2-5, with TRBD2 identical over 8 bases. Germline CDR1 and CDR2: SGHTA and FQGNSA. J gave up 3 bases and V 1 base, and 16 bases lay outside the gene matches. The CDR3 is 19 amino acids. Full variable domain (outside the CDR3, taken from reference TRBV7-2 and TRBJ2-5): GAGVSQSPSNKVTEKGKDVELRCDPISGHTALYWYRQSLGQGLEFLIYFQGNSAPDKSGLPSDRFSAERTGGSVSTLTIQRTQQEDSAVYLCASSLVTFFSGATEETQYFGPGTRLLVL.

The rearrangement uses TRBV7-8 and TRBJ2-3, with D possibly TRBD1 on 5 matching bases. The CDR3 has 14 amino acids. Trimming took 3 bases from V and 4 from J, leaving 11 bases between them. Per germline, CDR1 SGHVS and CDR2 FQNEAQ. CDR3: CASSLGPYSDTQYF. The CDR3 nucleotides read TGTGCCAGCAGCTTGGGGCCTTATTCAGATACGCAGTATTTT.

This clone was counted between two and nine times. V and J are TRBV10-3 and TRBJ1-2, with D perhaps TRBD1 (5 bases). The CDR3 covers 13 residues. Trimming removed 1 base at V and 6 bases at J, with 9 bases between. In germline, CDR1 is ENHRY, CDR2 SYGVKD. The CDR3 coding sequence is TGTGCCATCAGTGAGTTCAGGGCCGATGGCTACACCTTC. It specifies CAISEFRADGYTF.

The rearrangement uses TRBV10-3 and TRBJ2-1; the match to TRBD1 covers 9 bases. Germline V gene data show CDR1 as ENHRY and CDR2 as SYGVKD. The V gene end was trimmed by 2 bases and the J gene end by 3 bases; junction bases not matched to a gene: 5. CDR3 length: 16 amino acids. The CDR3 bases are TGTGCCATCAGTGAGGCGACAGGGGGGCACTACAATGAGCAGTTCTTC. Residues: CAISEATGGHYNEQFF.